This T cell receptor (beta chain) comes out of a study of molecular identifiers for immune sequencing clone quantification. Overall study results and limits: Beyond 20 RNA copies, clones held over 98% of effector molecules, compared with under 1% in naive cells. Barcode-sharing identical TCR molecules could underestimate highly expanded clone sizes.

Trimming stripped 7 bases from V and 0 bases from J, with 16 bases between. The CDR3 consists of 16 residues. The authors sorted naive CD8 T cells as CD8+CD4-CCR7+CD45RA+. The bulk TCR libraries were made with methods described before and with listed TCR primers. TCRdb reanalysed the PCR reads using MiXCR and keeps one entry per CDR3 protein. The sample lists about 68,000 distinct CDR3 sequences; roughly 20% were seen once. As to this clonotype: Its antigen is as yet unknown. A read error may explain this, as a much larger clone is one base away. Lacking the conserved final phenylalanine or tryptophan, this CDR3 likely reflects a read error.

The chain uses TRBV12-3 or TRBV12-4 and TRBJ2-1, with unresolved D. The sample taken for sequencing was naive CD8+ T cells from blood, with Jurkat cell RNA spiked in. Indicated subset: FACS-sorted CD8+CD4-CCR7+CD45RA+ naive T cells. This receptor was obtained from a human donor in good health. Some libraries in this study had Jurkat cell RNA spiked in. CDR3 sequence reads: CASTGGGASSYNEQFL. The CDR3 DNA sequence: TGTGCCAGCACTGGCGGCGGAGCGAGCTCCTACAATGAGCAGTTCCTC.